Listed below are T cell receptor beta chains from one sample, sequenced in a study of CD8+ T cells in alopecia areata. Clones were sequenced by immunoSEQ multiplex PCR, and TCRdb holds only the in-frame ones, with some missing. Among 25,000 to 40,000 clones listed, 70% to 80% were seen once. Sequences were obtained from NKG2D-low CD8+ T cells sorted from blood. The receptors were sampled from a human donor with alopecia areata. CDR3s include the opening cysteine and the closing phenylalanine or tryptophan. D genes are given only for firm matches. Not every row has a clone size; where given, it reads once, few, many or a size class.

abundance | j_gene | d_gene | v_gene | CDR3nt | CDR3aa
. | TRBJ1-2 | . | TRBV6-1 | TGTGCCAGCAGCCGGACCTGGGGGGACTATGGCTACACCTTC | CASSRTWGDYGYTF
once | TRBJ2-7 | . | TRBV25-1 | TGTGCCAGCAGTGAACAGACACTACTAAACTACGAGCAGTACTTC | CASSEQTLLNYEQYF
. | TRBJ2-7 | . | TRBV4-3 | TGCGCCAGCAGCCAAGAGCTGGTCCAGGGGACCTACGAGCAGTACTTC | CASSQELVQGTYEQYF
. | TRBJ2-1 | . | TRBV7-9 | TGTGCCAGCAGCTTGGGGTACAATGAGCAGTTCTTC | CASSLGYNEQFF
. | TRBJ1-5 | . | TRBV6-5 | TGTGCCAGCAGTGTTGACCAGCCCCAGCATTTT | CASSVDQPQHF
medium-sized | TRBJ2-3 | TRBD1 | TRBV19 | TGTGCCAGTAGTATAGGACAGGGTCCAGATACGCAGTATTTT | CASSIGQGPDTQYF
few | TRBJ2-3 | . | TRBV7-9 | TGTGCCAGCAGCACCGTGGCAGATACGCAGTATTTT | CASSTVADTQYF
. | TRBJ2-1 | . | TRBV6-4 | TGTGCCAGCAGTGAGGGACTCTACAATGAGCAGTTCTTC | CASSEGLYNEQFF
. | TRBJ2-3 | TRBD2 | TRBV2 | TGTGCCATCCTCGAGCGGGAGGGGAGGACAGATACGCAGTATTTT | CAILEREGRTDTQYF
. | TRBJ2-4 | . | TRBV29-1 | TGCAGCGTTGAAGTGCGAAACAAAAACATTCAGTACTTC | CSVEVRNKNIQYF
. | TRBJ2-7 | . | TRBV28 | TGTGCCAGCAGTTTAGGGTCTTTGGAGGGGTTAACCTACGAGCAGTACTTC | CASSLGSLEGLTYEQYF
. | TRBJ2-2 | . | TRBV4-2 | TGTGCCAGCAATGGAGATCGCACCGGGGAGCTGTTTTTT | CASNGDRTGELFF
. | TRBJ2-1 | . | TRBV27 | TGTGCCAGCAGTTTTCTCCGAGACGGTGAGCAGTTCTTC | CASSFLRDGEQFF
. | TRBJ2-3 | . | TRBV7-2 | TGTGCCAGCAGCTTCGACAGGAAAGACCTATCAGATACGCAGTATTTT | CASSFDRKDLSDTQYF
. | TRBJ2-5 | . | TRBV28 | TGTGCCAGCAGCGAGGGACGCCAGTACCAAGAGACCCAGTACTTC | CASSEGRQYQETQYF
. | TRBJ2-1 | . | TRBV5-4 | TGTGCCAGCAGCTCCGGCCGGTGGGGCAATGAGCAGTTCTTC | CASSSGRWGNEQFF
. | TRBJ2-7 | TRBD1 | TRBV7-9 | TGTGCCAGCAGCTCCTGGACAGGGACAAACTACGAGCAGTACTTC | CASSSWTGTNYEQYF
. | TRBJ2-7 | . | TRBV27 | TGTGCCAGCAGTTTCAGCCTTACAGGTAGTCCCTACGAGCAGTACTTC | CASSFSLTGSPYEQYF
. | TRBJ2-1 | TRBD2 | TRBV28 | TGTGCCAGCAGTCCGACCGGGGCGGGAGGTTGGTCCTACAATGAGCAGTTCTTC | CASSPTGAGGWSYNEQFF
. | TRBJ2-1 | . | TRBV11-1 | TGTGCCAGCAGCCAACCGAGGGACCGTGGGCAGTTCTTC | CASSQPRDRGQFF
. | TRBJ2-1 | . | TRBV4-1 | TGCGCCAGCAGCCAAGAACTTGGGGGAGCGGCTGAGCAGTTCTTC | CASSQELGGAAEQFF
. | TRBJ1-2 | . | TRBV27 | TGTGCCAGCAGTTCTGCACCGTCCACTAACTATGGCTACACCTTC | CASSSAPSTNYGYTF
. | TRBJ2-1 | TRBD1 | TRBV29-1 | TGCAGCGTTGAAGGGACAGGGGGCGCCCCCTACAATGAGCAGTTCTTC | CSVEGTGGAPYNEQFF
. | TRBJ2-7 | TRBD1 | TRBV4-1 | TGCGCCAGCAGCCAAGGGTACAGGGGTTCCTACGAGCAGTACTTC | CASSQGYRGSYEQYF
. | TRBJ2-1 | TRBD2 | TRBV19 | TGTGCCAGTAGTATAGATCGACTAGCAGTTTACAATGAGCAGTTCTTC | CASSIDRLAVYNEQFF